These 21 T cell receptor beta chains were all obtained from the same sample, sequenced in a study of T cell repertoires in cytomegalovirus infection. Each CDR3 protein is one row after TCRdb ran MiXCR on the reads. The sample records approximately 500,000 distinct CDR3 sequences, about 11% being singletons. Sequencing input: PBMCs. Receptor source: a human donor in good health (CMV status not recorded). Some clones in this sample may be carry-over from other donors' samples.

Here the CDR3 DNA reads TGTGCCAGCAGCTTCATAGCGGGAGGGATAACAGATACGCAGTATTTT. Translating gives CASSFIAGGITDTQYF. The chain carries TRBV5-4 and TRBJ2-3; 11 bases are shared with TRBD2. Trimming cost V 2 bases and J 3 bases; bases outside gene matches: 5. Germline V gene sequence: CDR1 SGHNT, CDR2 YYREEE (reference sequence). CDR3 size: 16 residues.

The table lists this clonotype with many counts. The chain combines TRBV27 with TRBJ2-1; tentatively, D is TRBD1 or TRBD2 (6 bases each). Trimming removed 5 bases at V and 6 bases at J, with 11 bases between. From germline, CDR1 is MNHEY and CDR2 SMNVEV (reference sequence). This CDR3 is 13 amino acids long. For the CDR3, the DNA is TGTGCCAGCAGTAGACTAGGGGGCAATGAGCAGTTCTTC. This translates into CASSRLGGNEQFF.

The CDR3, as DNA: TGTGCCACCAGCAGAGTCGGGTACAATGAGCAGTTCTTC. This gives the protein CATSRVGYNEQFF. The chain combines TRBV15 with TRBJ2-1; D unresolved. The germline V gene has CDR1 LNHNV and CDR2 YYDKDF (reference sequence). Trimming left V 1 base short and J 4 bases short, with 5 bases between. The CDR3 runs 13 residues. Supplemented by reference TRBV15 and TRBJ2-1, the full variable domain reads DAMVIQNPRYQVTQFGKPVTLSCSQTLNHNVMYWYQQKSSQAPKLLFHYYDKDFNNEADTPDNFQSRRPNTSFCFLDIRSPGLGDTAMYLCATSRVGYNEQFFGPGTRLTVL.

This clonotype showed up many times. V usage is TRBV7-9 and J usage is TRBJ2-1; tentative D call: TRBD2 (6 bases). The V end lost 2 bases, the J end lost 8 bases, and 16 bases lay between the germline ends. The length of the CDR3 is 15 residues. Germline V gives CDR1 SEHNR, CDR2 FQNEAQ (reference sequence). As DNA, the CDR3 is TGTGCCAGCAGCTTACTTACGGGGGTTCGAGATGAGCAGTTCTTC. Translation: CASSLLTGVRDEQFF. Full variable domain (missing parts from reference TRBV7-9 and TRBJ2-1): DTGVSQNPRHKITKRGQNVTFRCDPISEHNRLYWYRQTLGQGPEFLTYFQNEAQLEKSRLLSDRFSAERPKGSFSTLEIQRTEQGDSAMYLCASSLLTGVRDEQFFGPGTRLTVL.

The chain joins TRBV20-1 to TRBJ2-7, with 11 nucleotides matching TRBD1. This CDR3 spans 14 amino acids. Germline assignment: CDR1 DFQATT and CDR2 SNEGSKA (reference sequence). Trimming at V came to 1 base and at J to 3 bases, leaving 2 bases not matched to a gene. The CDR3 sequence is CSARGTGGSYEQYF. The DNA of the CDR3 is TGCAGTGCTAGAGGGACAGGGGGCAGCTACGAGCAGTACTTC.

V is TRBV29-1 and J is TRBJ2-2; D unclear. The V gene lost 6 bases and the J gene lost 0 bases, with 11 bases spanning the gap. The CDR3 is 14 residues long. Germline CDR1 reads SQVTM; CDR2 reads ANQGSEA. The DNA for the CDR3 is TGCAGCGTGGTAGGGTTCGCGAACACCGGGGAGCTGTTTTTT. It specifies CSVVGFANTGELFF.

The V and J genes are TRBV28 and TRBJ2-1; TRBD2 agrees at 12 bases. The CDR3 loop spans 15 amino acids. J gave up 8 bases and V 5 bases, and 7 bases lay outside the gene matches. Germline V gene sequence: CDR1 MDHEN, CDR2 SYDVKM. The CDR3 reads CASSGASGRADEQFF. CDR3 nucleotides: TGTGCCAGCAGTGGGGCTAGCGGGAGGGCTGATGAGCAGTTCTTC.

This clonotype was counted many times. This rearrangement joins TRBV7-8 to TRBJ2-1, with D perhaps matching TRBD1 or TRBD2 (5 bases each). This CDR3 comprises 14 residues. The V end lost 2 bases, the J end lost 8 bases, and 13 bases lay between the germline ends. In germline, CDR1 is SGHVS, CDR2 FQNEAQ. CDR3 protein: CASSLSMRGHEQFF. CDR3 sequence (DNA): TGTGCCAGCAGCTTATCTATGAGGGGCCATGAGCAGTTCTTC.

This clonotype was recorded at least ten times. This sequence joins TRBV5-1 and TRBJ2-1; TRBD1 matches at 9 bases. This CDR3 spans 15 amino acids. Germline V gene data show CDR1 as SGHRS and CDR2 as YFSETQ. Unmatched junction bases numbered 9, after V lost 5 bases and J lost 6 bases. This CDR3 reads CASRPGTGYGNEQFF. CDR3 sequence (DNA): TGCGCCAGCAGGCCCGGGACAGGGTATGGCAATGAGCAGTTCTTC.

The chain recombines TRBV15 with TRBJ2-5; unclear D gene. This CDR3 is 13 amino acids long. Trimming removed 5 bases from V and 5 bases from J, with 12 bases in between. The germline gives CDR1 LNHNV, CDR2 YYDKDF (reference sequence). In DNA, the CDR3 is TGTGCCACCAGCCGTGTCGGACGGGAGACCCAGTACTTC. Translated, it gives CATSRVGRETQYF.

This clonotype occurred many times. V and J are TRBV6-1 and TRBJ2-7; D is unclear. The CDR3 is 14 residues long. Germline values: CDR1 MNHNS, CDR2 SASEGT. The germline V and J ends were trimmed by 4 bases and 3 bases, with 13 bases remaining between them. The CDR3 protein is CASSGRIGFYEQYF. The DNA for the CDR3 is TGTGCCAGCAGTGGAAGGATAGGGTTCTACGAGCAGTACTTC.

This clonotype was found many times. The chain employs TRBV12-3 or TRBV12-4 and TRBJ2-7; D is possibly TRBD1 (6 bases). The CDR3 is 16 residues long. Trimming pared 5 bases from V and 0 bases from J, leaving 17 bases between. CDR3 sequence reads: CASSQTGQFNSYEQYF. Written as DNA, the CDR3 is TGTGCCAGCAGTCAGACTGGACAGTTTAACTCCTACGAGCAGTACTTC.

V gene TRBV5-5 combines with J gene TRBJ1-6, with D uncertain. Trimming shortened V by 5 bases and J by 7 bases, and 19 bases separated the two germline ends. Germline V gene sequence: CDR1 SGHKS, CDR2 YYEKEE (reference sequence). This CDR3 spans 16 amino acids. The chain's CDR3 is CASSSLEVWGNSPLHF. The CDR3 DNA reads TGTGCCAGCAGTTCCCTCGAGGTTTGGGGAAATTCACCCCTCCACTTT.

The table lists this clonotype with a few counts. The chain combines TRBV9 with TRBJ2-7, with a possible D match to TRBD2 (5 bases). The CDR3 runs 18 residues. Deletions cut 0 bases from V and 3 bases from J, with 22 bases between. Germline CDR1 reads SGDLS; CDR2 reads YYNGEE. The CDR3 reads CASSVERRGRSPNYEQYF. CDR3 nucleotide sequence: TGTGCCAGCAGCGTAGAGAGACGGGGTAGATCCCCGAACTACGAGCAGTACTTC.

The genes are TRBV20-1 and TRBJ2-5, with 10 nucleotides matching TRBD2. The CDR3 is made up of 13 amino acids. Germline trimming cut 6 bases from V and 5 bases from J; bases unmatched to any gene: 6. Germline V gene data show CDR1 as DFQATT and CDR2 as SNEGSKA (reference sequence). The CDR3 nucleotides read TGCAGTGCCTTAGCGGGGGGCGGGGAGACCCAGTACTTC. This gives the protein CSALAGGGETQYF.

Ten or more counts support this clonotype. The chain combines TRBV28 with TRBJ2-1, with a tentative D call TRBD2 (7 bases). This CDR3 spans 16 amino acids. Germline V CDR1 and CDR2: MDHEN, SYDVKM. V lost 5 bases, J lost 2 bases, and 16 bases lay in between. The CDR3 nucleotides are TGTGCCAGCAGTCCTCGGGGGGCCAGCCCCTACAATGAGCAGTTCTTC. This encodes CASSPRGASPYNEQFF.

In this sample, this clonotype turned up many times. This chain's CDR3 is CASSLATGAYYGYTF. CDR3 in DNA: TGTGCCAGCAGCTTAGCCACAGGGGCCTACTATGGCTACACCTTC. This chain joins TRBV7-8 and TRBJ1-2; 7 bases line up with TRBD1. The CDR3 covers 15 residues. In germline, CDR1 is SGHVS, CDR2 FQNEAQ. Unmatched junction bases numbered 4, after V lost 0 bases and J lost 3 bases.

This clonotype was seen at least ten times. This chain uses TRBV7-3 with TRBJ1-4, with D tentatively TRBD1 (6 bases). The V gene's germline CDR1 is SGHTA and CDR2 FQGTGA. This CDR3 spans 15 amino acids. V was shortened by 5 bases and J by 8 bases, with 18 bases between the two germline ends. The CDR3, as DNA: TGTGCCAGCAGCCCTACAGGGATCGGATTAGAAAAACTGTTTTTT. Its protein is CASSPTGIGLEKLFF.

This rearrangement joins TRBV18 to TRBJ2-5; the D is unclear. Germline CDR1 KGHSH, CDR2 LQKENI. The CDR3 length is 13 residues. Trimming pared 4 bases from V and 7 bases from J, leaving 13 bases between. The DNA of the CDR3 is TGTGCCAGCTCACAATCTCAGACGGCGACCCAGTACTTC. This codes for CASSQSQTATQYF.

This clonotype was observed at least ten times. The germline gene is not matched at one end of the junction; a read error may be the cause. The chain combines TRBV7-7 with TRBJ2-5; no clear D. CDR3 length equals 13 residues. In germline, CDR1 is SSHAT, CDR2 FNYEAQ (reference sequence). The CDR3 loop is CASSFSRQETQYF. The CDR3 coding sequence is TGTGCTAGCAGCTTTAGCAGACAAGAGACCCAGTACTTC. Full variable domain (outside the CDR3, taken from reference TRBV7-7 and TRBJ2-5): GAGVSQSPRYKVTKRGQDVTLRCDPISSHATLYWYQQALGQGPEFLTYFNYEAQPDKSGLPSDRFSAERPEGSISTLTIQRTEQRDSAMYRCASSFSRQETQYFGPGTRLLVL.

This clonotype was recorded many times. The J gene is TRBJ2-5, the V gene TRBV28; D uncertain. Per the germline V gene, CDR1 is MDHEN and CDR2 is SYDVKM. Trimming cost V 10 bases and J 0 bases, with 9 bases left between them. The CDR3 loop spans 12 amino acids. As DNA, the CDR3 is TGTGCCACCGAAGGTAACCAAGAGACCCAGTACTTC. Encoded protein: CATEGNQETQYF.